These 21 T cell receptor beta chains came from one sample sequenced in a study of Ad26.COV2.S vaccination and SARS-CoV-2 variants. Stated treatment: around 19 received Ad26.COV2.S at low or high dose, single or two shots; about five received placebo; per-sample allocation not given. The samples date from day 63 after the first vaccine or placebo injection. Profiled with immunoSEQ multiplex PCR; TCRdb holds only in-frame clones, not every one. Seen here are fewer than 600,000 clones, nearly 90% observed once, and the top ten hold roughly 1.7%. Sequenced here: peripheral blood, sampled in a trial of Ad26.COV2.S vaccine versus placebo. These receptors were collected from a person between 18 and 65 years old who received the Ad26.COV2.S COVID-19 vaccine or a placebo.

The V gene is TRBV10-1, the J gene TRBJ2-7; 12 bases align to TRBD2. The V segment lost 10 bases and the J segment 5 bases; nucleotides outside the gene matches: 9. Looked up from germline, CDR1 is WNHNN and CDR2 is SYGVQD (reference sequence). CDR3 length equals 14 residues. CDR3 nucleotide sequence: TGCGCCACCCGACTAGCGGGAGATTCGGACGAGCAGTACTTC. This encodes CATRLAGDSDEQYF.

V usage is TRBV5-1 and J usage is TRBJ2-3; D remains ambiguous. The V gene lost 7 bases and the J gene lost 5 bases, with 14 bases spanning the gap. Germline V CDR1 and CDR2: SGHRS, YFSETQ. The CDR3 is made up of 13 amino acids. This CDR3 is CASCGNPGDTQYF. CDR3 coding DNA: TGCGCCAGCTGCGGTAATCCGGGAGATACGCAGTATTTT. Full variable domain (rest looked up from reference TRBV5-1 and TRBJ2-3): KAGVTQTPRYLIKTRGQQVTLSCSPISGHRSVSWYQQTPGQGLQFLFEYFSETQRNKGNFPGRFSGRQFSNSRSEMNVSTLELGDSALYLCASCGNPGDTQYFGPGTRLTVL.

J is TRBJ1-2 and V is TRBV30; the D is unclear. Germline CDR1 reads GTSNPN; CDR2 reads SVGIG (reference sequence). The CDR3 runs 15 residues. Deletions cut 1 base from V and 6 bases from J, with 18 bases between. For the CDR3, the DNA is TGTGCCTGGAGTGGGGTATCACGGGCAGTAAATGGCTACACCTTC. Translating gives CAWSGVSRAVNGYTF.

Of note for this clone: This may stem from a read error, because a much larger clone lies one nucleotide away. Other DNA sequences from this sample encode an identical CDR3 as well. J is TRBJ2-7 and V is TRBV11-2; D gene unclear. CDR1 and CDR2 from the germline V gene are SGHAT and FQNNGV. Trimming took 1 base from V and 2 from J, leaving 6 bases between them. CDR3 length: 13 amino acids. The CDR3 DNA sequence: TGTGCCAGCAGCTTAGGGCGGACCTACGAGCAGTACTTC. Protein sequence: CASSLGRTYEQYF.

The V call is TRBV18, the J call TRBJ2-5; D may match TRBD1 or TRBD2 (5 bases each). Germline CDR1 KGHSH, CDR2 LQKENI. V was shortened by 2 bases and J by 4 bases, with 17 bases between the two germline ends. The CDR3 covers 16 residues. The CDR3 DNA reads TGTGCCAGCTCACCAGTTGAGGGACGGAAAAGAGAGACCCAGTACTTC. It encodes CASSPVEGRKRETQYF. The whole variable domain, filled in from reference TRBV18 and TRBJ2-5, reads NAGVMQNPRHLVRRRGQEARLRCSPMKGHSHVYWYRQLPEEGLKFMVYLQKENIIDESGMPKERFSAEFPKEGPSILRIQQVVRGDSAAYFCASSPVEGRKRETQYFGPGTRLLVL.

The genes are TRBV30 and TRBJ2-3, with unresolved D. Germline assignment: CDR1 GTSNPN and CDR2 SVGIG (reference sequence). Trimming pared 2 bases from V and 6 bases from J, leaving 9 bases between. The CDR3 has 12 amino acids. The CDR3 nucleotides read TGTGCCTGGAGTTTAAGGGCGGATACGCAGTATTTT. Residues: CAWSLRADTQYF.

CDR3 DNA: TGCAGTGCTAAAACAGGTGAAGCTTTCTTT. This codes for CSAKTGEAFF. The rearrangement uses TRBV20-1 and TRBJ1-1, with D tentatively TRBD1 (5 bases). Trimming stripped 4 bases from V and 7 bases from J, with 7 bases between. The CDR3 has 10 amino acids. Germline V gene lookup returns CDR1 DFQATT and CDR2 SNEGSKA (reference sequence).

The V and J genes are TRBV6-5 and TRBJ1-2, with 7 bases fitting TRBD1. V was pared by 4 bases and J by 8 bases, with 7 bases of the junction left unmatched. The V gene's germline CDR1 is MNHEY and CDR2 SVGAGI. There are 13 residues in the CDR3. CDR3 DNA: TGTGCCAGCAGTTTAGGGGGCGCCGGGGGCTACACCTTC. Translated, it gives CASSLGGAGGYTF.

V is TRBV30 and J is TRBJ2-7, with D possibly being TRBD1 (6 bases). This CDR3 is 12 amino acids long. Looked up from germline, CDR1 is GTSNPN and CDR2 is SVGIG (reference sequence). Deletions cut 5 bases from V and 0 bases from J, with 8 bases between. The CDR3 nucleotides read TGTGCCTGGGGGGACACCTCCTACGAGCAGTACTTC. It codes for CAWGDTSYEQYF. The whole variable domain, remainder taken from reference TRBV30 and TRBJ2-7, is SQTIHQWPATLVQPVGSPLSLECTVEGTSNPNLYWYRQAAGRGLQLLFYSVGIGQISSEVPQNLSASRPQDRQFILSSKKLLLSDSGFYLCAWGDTSYEQYFGPGTRLTVT.

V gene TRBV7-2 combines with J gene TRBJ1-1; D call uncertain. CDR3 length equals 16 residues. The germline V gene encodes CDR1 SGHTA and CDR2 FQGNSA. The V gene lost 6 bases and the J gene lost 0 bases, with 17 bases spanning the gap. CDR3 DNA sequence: TGTGCCAGCAGACCACCACTATCGAACATGAACACTGAAGCTTTCTTT. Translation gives CASRPPLSNMNTEAFF.

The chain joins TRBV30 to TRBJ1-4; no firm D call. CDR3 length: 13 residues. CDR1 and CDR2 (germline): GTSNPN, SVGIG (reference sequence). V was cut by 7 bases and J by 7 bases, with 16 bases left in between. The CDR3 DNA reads TGTGCCTCGCAGGAATGGGGATCTGAAAAACTGTTTTTT. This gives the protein CASQEWGSEKLFF.

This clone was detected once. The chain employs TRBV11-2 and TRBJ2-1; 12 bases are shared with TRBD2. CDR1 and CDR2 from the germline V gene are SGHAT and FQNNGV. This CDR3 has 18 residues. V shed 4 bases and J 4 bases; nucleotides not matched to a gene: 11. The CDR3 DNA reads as TGTGCCAGCAGCTCCCTCCTAGGGACTAGCGGGTTTTACAATGAGCAGTTCTTC. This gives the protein CASSSLLGTSGFYNEQFF.

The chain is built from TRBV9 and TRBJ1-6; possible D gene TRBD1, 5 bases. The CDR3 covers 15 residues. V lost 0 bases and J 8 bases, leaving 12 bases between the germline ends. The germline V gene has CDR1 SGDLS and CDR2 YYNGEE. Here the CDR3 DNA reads TGTGCCAGCAGCGTAGATCAGGGATTCGATTCACCCCTCCACTTT. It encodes CASSVDQGFDSPLHF.

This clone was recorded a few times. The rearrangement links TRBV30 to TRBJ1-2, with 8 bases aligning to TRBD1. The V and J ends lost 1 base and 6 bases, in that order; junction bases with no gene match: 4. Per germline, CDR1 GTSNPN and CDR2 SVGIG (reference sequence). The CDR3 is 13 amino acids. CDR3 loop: CAWSGQGANGYTF. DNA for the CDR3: TGTGCCTGGAGTGGCCAGGGGGCGAATGGCTACACCTTC.

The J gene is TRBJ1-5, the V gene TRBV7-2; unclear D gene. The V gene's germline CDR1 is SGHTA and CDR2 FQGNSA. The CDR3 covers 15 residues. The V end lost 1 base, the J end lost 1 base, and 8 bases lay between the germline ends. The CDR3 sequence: CASSLVGNSNQPQHF. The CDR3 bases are TGTGCCAGCAGCTTAGTTGGGAACAGCAATCAGCCCCAGCATTTT.

In DNA, the CDR3 is TGTGCCAGCAGCCAATGGACCGAGATCTCTGGAAACACCATATATTTT. This codes for CASSQWTEISGNTIYF. The chain couples TRBV5-4 to TRBJ1-3; D gene ambiguous. In germline, CDR1 is SGHNT, CDR2 YYREEE (reference sequence). This CDR3 has 16 amino acids. Trimming pared 4 bases from V and 0 bases from J, leaving 14 bases between.

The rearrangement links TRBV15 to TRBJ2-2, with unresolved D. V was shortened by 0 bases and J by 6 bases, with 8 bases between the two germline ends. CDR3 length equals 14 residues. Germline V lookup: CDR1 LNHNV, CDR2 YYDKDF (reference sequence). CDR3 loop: CATSRDLDAGELFF. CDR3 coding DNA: TGTGCCACCAGCAGAGATCTGGACGCCGGGGAGCTGTTTTTT. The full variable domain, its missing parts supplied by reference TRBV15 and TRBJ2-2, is DAMVIQNPRYQVTQFGKPVTLSCSQTLNHNVMYWYQQKSSQAPKLLFHYYDKDFNNEADTPDNFQSRRPNTSFCFLDIRSPGLGDTAMYLCATSRDLDAGELFFGEGSRLTVL.

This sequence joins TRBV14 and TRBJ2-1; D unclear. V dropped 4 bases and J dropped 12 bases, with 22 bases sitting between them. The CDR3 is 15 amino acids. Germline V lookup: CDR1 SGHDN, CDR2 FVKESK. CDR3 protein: CASSPLVGMDSRQFF. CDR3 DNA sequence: TGTGCCAGCAGCCCCTTGGTGGGGATGGATAGTAGGCAGTTCTTC. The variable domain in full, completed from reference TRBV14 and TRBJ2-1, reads EAGVTQFPSHSVIEKGQTVTLRCDPISGHDNLYWYRRVMGKEIKFLLHFVKESKQDESGMPNNRFLAERTGGTYSTLKVQPAELEDSGVYFCASSPLVGMDSRQFFGPGTRLTVL.

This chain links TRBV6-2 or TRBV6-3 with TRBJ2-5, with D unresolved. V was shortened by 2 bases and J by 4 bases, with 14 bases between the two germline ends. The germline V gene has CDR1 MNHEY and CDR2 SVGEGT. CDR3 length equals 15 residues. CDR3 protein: CASSYVGLQPETQYF. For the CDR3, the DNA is TGTGCCAGCAGTTACGTGGGCTTACAGCCAGAGACCCAGTACTTC.

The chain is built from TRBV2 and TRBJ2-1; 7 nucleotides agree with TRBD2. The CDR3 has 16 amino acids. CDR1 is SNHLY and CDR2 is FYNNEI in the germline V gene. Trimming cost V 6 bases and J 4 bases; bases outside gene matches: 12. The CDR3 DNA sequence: TGTGCCAGCAGGGGGGGGTTTGAGGCAGGTTACAATGAGCAGTTCTTC. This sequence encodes CASRGGFEAGYNEQFF.

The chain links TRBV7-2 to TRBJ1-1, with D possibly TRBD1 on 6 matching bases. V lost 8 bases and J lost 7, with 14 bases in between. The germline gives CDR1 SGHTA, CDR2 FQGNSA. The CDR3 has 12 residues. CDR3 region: CASSLGGLEAFF. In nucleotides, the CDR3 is TGTGCCAGCTCGCTTGGGGGCCTTGAAGCTTTCTTT.